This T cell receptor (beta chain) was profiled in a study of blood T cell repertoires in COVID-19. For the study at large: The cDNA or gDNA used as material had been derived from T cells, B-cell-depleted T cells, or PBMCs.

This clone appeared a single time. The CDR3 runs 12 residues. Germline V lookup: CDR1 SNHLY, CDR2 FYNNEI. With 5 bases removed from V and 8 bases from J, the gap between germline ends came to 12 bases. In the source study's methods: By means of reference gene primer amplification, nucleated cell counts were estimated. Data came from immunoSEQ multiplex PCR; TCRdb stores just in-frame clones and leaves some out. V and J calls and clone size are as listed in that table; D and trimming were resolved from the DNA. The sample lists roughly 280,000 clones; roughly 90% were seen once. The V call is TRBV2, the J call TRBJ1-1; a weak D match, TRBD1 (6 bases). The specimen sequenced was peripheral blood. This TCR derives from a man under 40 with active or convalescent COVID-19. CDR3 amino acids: CASSRGQHEAFF. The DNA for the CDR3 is TGTGCCAGCAGTCGTGGACAGCACGAAGCTTTCTTT. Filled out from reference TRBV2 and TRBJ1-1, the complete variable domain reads EPEVTQTPSHQVTQMGQEVILRCVPISNHLYFYWYRQILGQKVEFLVSFYNNEISEKSEIFDDQFSVERPDGSNFTLKIRSTKLEDSAMYFCASSRGQHEAFFGQGTRLTVV.